This T cell receptor beta chain appears in the sequencing data of a study of CD8 T cells in ankylosing spondylitis. Overall study results and limits: Matched synovial fluid from ankylosing spondylitis patients was reported to be enriched for disease-linked clones.

This clonotype occurred many times. Its antigen remains unknown. Quantitative 5'-RACE with molecular barcodes generated TCR beta libraries. TCRdb itself ran the 5' RACE reads through MiXCR, one entry per CDR3 protein. The table lists 50,000 to 70,000 distinct CDR3 sequences, over 5% of them singletons. Germline V gene lookup returns CDR1 DFQATT and CDR2 SNEGSKA (reference sequence). This CDR3 is 13 amino acids long. With 1 base removed from V and 1 base from J, the gap between germline ends came to 6 bases. The chain links TRBV20-1 to TRBJ2-3; no clear D gene. Input material: synovial fluid, either unsorted or a sorted T cell fraction (not recorded which). This sequence was found in a male donor with ankylosing spondylitis. The CDR3 bases are TGCAGTGCTAGAGCCCCGGGCACAGATACGCAGTATTTT. This sequence encodes CSARAPGTDTQYF.